This paragraph reports one TCR beta chain. This CDR3 comprises 16 residues. Germline V lookup: CDR1 MDHEN, CDR2 SYDVKM. The V gene end was trimmed by 6 bases and the J gene end by 1 base; junction bases not matched to a gene: 11. Clones were read by immunoSEQ multiplex PCR, and TCRdb kept only the in-frame ones, dropping some. The repertoire holds 51,000 or so clones, with 93% as singletons. The data stem from a study of T cell changes during pregnancy in multiple sclerosis. The rearrangement links TRBV28 to TRBJ2-7, with 8 bases that match TRBD2. This TCR came from a female donor with multiple sclerosis, enrolled in a pregnancy study. This sample comprised peripheral blood, obtained in the second trimester of pregnancy. The CDR3 nucleotides are TGTGCCAGCAGACCAAAAAGACTAGCGTATTCCTACGAGCAGTACTTC. It translates to CASRPKRLAYSYEQYF.